Presented here are 8 T cell receptor beta chains from one specimen sequenced in a study of T cell responses to AZD1222 COVID-19 vaccine. Produced via immunoSEQ multiplex PCR; TCRdb's table is partial and in-frame only. The sample yields 93,000 or so clones, about 90% seen once. Sequenced here: peripheral blood, sampled on day 0 of AZD1222 vaccination. The source is an adult in good health.

The V and J genes are TRBV5-1 and TRBJ1-4; 7 nucleotides line up with TRBD1. The CDR3 totals 14 residues. Germline V CDR1 and CDR2: SGHRS, YFSETQ. Losses at the gene ends were 3 bases for V and 6 bases for J; bases not matched to a gene: 5. CDR3 coding DNA: TGCGCCAGCAGCTCCGGGACAGCCGATGAAAAACTGTTTTTT. It translates to CASSSGTADEKLFF.

This clone was detected a few times. The rearrangement uses TRBV24-1 and TRBJ2-1, with unresolved D. CDR1 KGHDR and CDR2 SFDVKD come from the germline V gene. The CDR3 extends over 12 amino acids. V was pared by 8 bases and J by 6 bases, with 10 bases between. The CDR3 here is CATMSPSNEQFF. CDR3 nucleotide sequence: TGTGCCACCATGAGTCCCAGCAATGAGCAGTTCTTC.

This clone has a handful of counts. This chain joins TRBV11-2 and TRBJ2-2, with a possible D match to TRBD2 (5 bases). The length of the CDR3 is 16 residues. Germline CDR1 SGHAT, CDR2 FQNNGV. V lost 0 bases and J 3 bases, leaving 11 bases between the germline ends. The CDR3 sequence is CASSLDLISDTGELFF. The CDR3 DNA is TGTGCCAGCAGCTTAGATCTAATTAGCGACACCGGGGAGCTGTTTTTT.

The chain links TRBV7-2 to TRBJ1-2; D gene ambiguous. Trimming removed 1 base from V and 3 bases from J, with 12 bases in between. Germline CDR1 SGHTA, CDR2 FQGNSA. The CDR3 is made up of 15 amino acids. In DNA, the CDR3 is TGTGCCAGCAGCTTAGGATTAGACAATTACTATGGCTACACCTTC. Translated, it gives CASSLGLDNYYGYTF.

The chain carries TRBV30 and TRBJ1-2, with 7 bases that match TRBD1. The V and J ends lost 5 bases and 4 bases, in that order; junction bases with no gene match: 10. CDR1 and CDR2 from the germline V gene are GTSNPN and SVGIG (reference sequence). The CDR3 has 14 amino acids. The CDR3 sequence: CAWGYQQGFYGYTF. The CDR3 DNA reads TGTGCCTGGGGCTACCAACAGGGGTTCTATGGCTACACCTTC.

V usage is TRBV28 and J usage is TRBJ1-4, with TRBD1 as a possible D gene (5 bases). Trimming cost V 5 bases and J 4 bases, with 14 bases left between them. The CDR3 covers 15 residues. Germline lookup yields CDR1 MDHEN and CDR2 SYDVKM. The CDR3 loop reads CASSHRGRGNEKLFF. The CDR3 nucleotides read TGTGCCAGCAGTCATAGAGGGAGGGGTAATGAAAAACTGTTTTTT.

The rearrangement joins TRBV5-8 to TRBJ2-5; TRBD1 matches at 9 bases. This CDR3 comprises 15 residues. Trimming cost V 2 bases and J 4 bases; bases outside gene matches: 6. Germline lookup yields CDR1 SGHTS and CDR2 YDEGEE. As DNA, the CDR3 is TGTGCCAGCAGCTTCGGGGACAGGGACACAGAGACCCAGTACTTC. It specifies CASSFGDRDTETQYF.

This chain links TRBV30 with TRBJ2-5; 12 bases line up with TRBD2. J lost 6 bases, V lost 1 base, and 9 bases had no gene match. The CDR3 loop spans 16 amino acids. CDR1 and CDR2 (germline): GTSNPN, SVGIG (reference sequence). The CDR3 sequence is CAWSATSGSRLKTQYF. The CDR3 DNA sequence: TGTGCCTGGAGTGCGACTAGCGGGAGTCGATTAAAGACCCAGTACTTC.